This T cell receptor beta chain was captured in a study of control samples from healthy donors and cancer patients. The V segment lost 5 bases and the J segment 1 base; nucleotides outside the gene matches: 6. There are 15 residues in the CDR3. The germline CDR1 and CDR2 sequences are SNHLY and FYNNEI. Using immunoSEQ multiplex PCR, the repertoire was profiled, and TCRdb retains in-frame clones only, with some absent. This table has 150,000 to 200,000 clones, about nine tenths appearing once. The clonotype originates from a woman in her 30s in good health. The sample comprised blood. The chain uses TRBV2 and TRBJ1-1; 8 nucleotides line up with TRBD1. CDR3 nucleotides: TGTGCCAGCAGTACCCAGGGGGCGCGGAACACTGAAGCTTTCTTT. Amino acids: CASSTQGARNTEAFF.